Shown below are 3 T cell receptor beta chains from a single sample sequenced in a study of T cells expressing NK-cell markers. Following a re-call of the 5' RACE reads, TCRdb has one entry per CDR3 protein and lacks DNA. The record lists over 250,000 distinct CDR3 sequences, of which the ten most abundant hold 4% to 5%. Sequenced: blood T cells: a sorted CD56 or NKG2C T cell subset, CD4+ or CD8+ T cells, or bulk PBMC T cells (not recorded which). These receptors all stem from a woman between 18 and 70 years old in good health.

This chain links TRBV30 with TRBJ1-5; with no DNA, the TCRdb D assignment of TRBD1 cannot be verified. CDR1 is GTSNPN and CDR2 is SVGIG in the germline V gene (reference sequence). The CDR3 has 16 amino acids. The CDR3 here is CAWTPTGAAGNQPQHF.

This chain links TRBV5-1 with TRBJ2-7. The CDR3 consists of 14 residues. Germline-derived CDR1 and CDR2 are SGHRS and YFSETQ. The CDR3 reads CASSLTGNSYEQYF.

The chain combines TRBV5-5 with TRBJ2-5; TCRdb indicates TRBD1, and absent DNA this call remains unverified. Germline CDR1 SGHKS, CDR2 YYEKEE (reference sequence). This CDR3 spans 14 amino acids. The CDR3 reads CASSFFLGEETQYF.